Below, 11 T cell receptor beta chains from the same sample are listed, as sequenced in a study of cytomegalovirus exposure and HLA in healthy donors. PCR was performed using 60 Vbeta and 13 Jbeta primers. Sequencing was performed with immunoSEQ multiplex PCR; in TCRdb, only in-frame clones are kept and a portion is missing. Its listing shows some 110,000 clones. The sample taken for sequencing was PBMCs. These receptors were taken from a man younger than 30 in good health and CMV-seronegative.

The chain joins TRBV27 to TRBJ1-1; 7 positions match TRBD1. Germline CDR1 reads MNHEY; CDR2 reads SMNVEV (reference sequence). With V trimmed by 8 bases and J by 2 bases, 5 bases remained unmatched. This CDR3 has 13 amino acids. The CDR3 sequence: CASGHRGNTEAFF. In DNA, the CDR3 is TGTGCCAGCGGACACAGGGGAAACACTGAAGCTTTCTTT.

The V gene is TRBV21-1, the J gene TRBJ1-2; TRBD1, as called in the table, went unchecked against the DNA. TRBV21-1 is listed as a pseudogene. This CDR3 comprises 15 residues. CDR3 sequence (DNA): TGTGCCAGCAGCAAAGGACCAGGGGGCGGCTATGGCTACACCTTC. As protein: CASSKGPGGGYGYTF.

The chain uses TRBV9 and TRBJ2-7, with 12 bases lining up with TRBD1. The CDR3 runs 16 residues. Germline CDR1 SGDLS, CDR2 YYNGEE. V gave up 2 bases and J gave up 5 bases; unmatched junction bases: 8. The CDR3 bases are TGTGCCAGCAGCGTCGTCGGGACAGGGGGCTTTCACGAGCAGTACTTC. It encodes CASSVVGTGGFHEQYF.

V usage is TRBV6-5 and J usage is TRBJ2-7; D might be TRBD1 (6 bases). Germline loops: CDR1 MNHEY, CDR2 SVGAGI. CDR3 length: 14 residues. V was trimmed by 10 bases and J by 0 bases, leaving 16 bases between them. The CDR3 bases are TGTGCCACCCGAACAGGGTCCTACTCCTACGAGCAGTACTTC. This sequence encodes CATRTGSYSYEQYF.

J is TRBJ2-1 and V is TRBV19; TRBD2 agrees at 7 bases. The CDR3 loop spans 19 amino acids. The ends lost 1 base at V and 1 base at J; junction bases unmatched: 13. Germline V lookup: CDR1 LNHDA, CDR2 SQIVND (reference sequence). This CDR3 reads CASSIGVGSGSDSYNEQFF. The CDR3 nucleotides are TGTGCCAGTAGTATAGGCGTTGGTAGCGGGTCGGATTCCTACAATGAGCAGTTCTTC.

This chain uses TRBV28 with TRBJ1-2; D perhaps matches TRBD1 (5 bases). The CDR3 totals 14 residues. Germline assignment: CDR1 MDHEN and CDR2 SYDVKM. The germline V and J ends were trimmed by 6 bases and 8 bases, with 19 bases remaining between them. The CDR3 spells CASSSPGEGRGYTF. The CDR3 DNA is TGTGCCAGCAGCTCTCCGGGGGAGGGCAGGGGCTACACCTTC.

The chain uses TRBV27 and TRBJ2-7; TRBD2 matches at 15 bases. Germline loops: CDR1 MNHEY, CDR2 SMNVEV (reference sequence). J gave up 4 bases and V 2 bases, and 3 bases lay outside the gene matches. The CDR3 runs to 16 residues. The CDR3 DNA follows: TGTGCCAGCAGTTTAACGGGACTAGCGGGAGGTTACGAGCAGTACTTC. It yields the protein CASSLTGLAGGYEQYF.

CDR3 residues: CASTESGRDTQYF. The CDR3 DNA reads as TGTGCCAGCACGGAGAGCGGGAGAGATACGCAGTATTTT. The chain employs TRBV6-1 and TRBJ2-3; 8 nucleotides agree with TRBD2. V shed 7 bases and J 5 bases; nucleotides not matched to a gene: 5. Germline loops: CDR1 MNHNS, CDR2 SASEGT. This CDR3 comprises 13 residues.

This chain joins TRBV7-6 and TRBJ1-3; possibly TRBD1 for D (6 bases). The CDR3 totals 15 residues. Between the trimmed V and J ends, which lost 5 bases and 4 bases, there was a span of 15 bases. CDR1 and CDR2 (germline): SGHVS, FNYEAQ. CDR3: CASSRTGTTGNTIYF. The CDR3 nucleotides read TGTGCCAGCAGCAGAACAGGGACTACAGGAAACACCATATATTTT. The variable domain in full, completed from reference TRBV7-6 and TRBJ1-3, reads GAGVSQSPRYKVTKRGQDVALRCDPISGHVSLYWYRQALGQGPEFLTYFNYEAQQDKSGLPNDRFSAERPEGSISTLTIQRTEQRDSAMYRCASSRTGTTGNTIYFGEGSWLTVV.

The chain joins TRBV7-7 to TRBJ2-5; weak D call: TRBD2 (6 bases). Per the germline V gene, CDR1 is SSHAT and CDR2 is FNYEAQ (reference sequence). Trimming shortened V by 5 bases and J by 4 bases, and 17 bases separated the two germline ends. CDR3 size: 15 residues. CDR3 DNA sequence: TGTGCCAGCAGCCCTCGAGGAGGGCGGGCAGAGACCCAGTACTTC. Protein product: CASSPRGGRAETQYF. The variable domain in full, with the rest retrieved from reference TRBV7-7 and TRBJ2-5, is GAGVSQSPRYKVTKRGQDVTLRCDPISSHATLYWYQQALGQGPEFLTYFNYEAQPDKSGLPSDRFSAERPEGSISTLTIQRTEQRDSAMYRCASSPRGGRAETQYFGPGTRLLVL.

This sequence joins TRBV30 and TRBJ2-7; D is unresolved. V was clipped by 2 bases and J by 1 base, with 3 bases between them. This CDR3 is 11 amino acids long. Germline V gene data show CDR1 as GTSNPN and CDR2 as SVGIG (reference sequence). The CDR3 DNA reads TGTGCCTGGAGTTCGTCCTACGAGCAGTACTTC. It translates to CAWSSSYEQYF.